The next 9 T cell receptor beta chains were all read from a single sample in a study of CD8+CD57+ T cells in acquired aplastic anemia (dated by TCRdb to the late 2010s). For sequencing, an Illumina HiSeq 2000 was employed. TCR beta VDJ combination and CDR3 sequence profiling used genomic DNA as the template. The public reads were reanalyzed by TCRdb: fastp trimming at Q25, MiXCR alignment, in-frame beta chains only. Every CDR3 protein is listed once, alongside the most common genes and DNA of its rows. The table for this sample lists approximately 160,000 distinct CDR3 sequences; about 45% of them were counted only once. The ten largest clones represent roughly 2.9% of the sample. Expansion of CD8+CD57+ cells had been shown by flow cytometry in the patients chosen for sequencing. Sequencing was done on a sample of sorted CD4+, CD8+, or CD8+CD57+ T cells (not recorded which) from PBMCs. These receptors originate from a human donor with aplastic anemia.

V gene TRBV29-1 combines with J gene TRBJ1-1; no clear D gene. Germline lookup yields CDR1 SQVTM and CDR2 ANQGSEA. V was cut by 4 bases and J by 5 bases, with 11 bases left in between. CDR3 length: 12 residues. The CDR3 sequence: CSVGTLGTEAFF. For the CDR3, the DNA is TGCAGCGTTGGGACCCTTGGTACTGAAGCTTTCTTT.

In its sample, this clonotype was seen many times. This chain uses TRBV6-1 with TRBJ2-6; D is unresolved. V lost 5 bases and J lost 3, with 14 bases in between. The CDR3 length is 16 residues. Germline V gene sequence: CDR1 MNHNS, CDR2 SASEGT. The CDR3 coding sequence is TGTGCCAGCAGTACCCAGACATCTTTTGGGGCCAACGTCCTGACTTTC. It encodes CASSTQTSFGANVLTF.

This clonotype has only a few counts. CDR3 nucleotide sequence: TGTGCCAGCAGTAACGGGGCCGAGCAGTACTTC. This gives the protein CASSNGAEQYF. The rearrangement uses TRBV6-1 and TRBJ2-7, with D possibly being TRBD1 or TRBD2 (5 bases each). Germline loops: CDR1 MNHNS, CDR2 SASEGT. CDR3 size: 11 residues. V lost 5 bases and J 6 bases, leaving 8 bases between the germline ends.

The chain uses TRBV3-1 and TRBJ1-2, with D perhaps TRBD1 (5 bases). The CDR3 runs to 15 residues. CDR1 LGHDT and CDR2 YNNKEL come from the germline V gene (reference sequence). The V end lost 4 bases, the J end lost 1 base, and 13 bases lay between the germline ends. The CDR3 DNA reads TGTGCCAGCAGCCCCCCCGGAGGGGTTAACTATGGCTACACCTTC. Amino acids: CASSPPGGVNYGYTF.

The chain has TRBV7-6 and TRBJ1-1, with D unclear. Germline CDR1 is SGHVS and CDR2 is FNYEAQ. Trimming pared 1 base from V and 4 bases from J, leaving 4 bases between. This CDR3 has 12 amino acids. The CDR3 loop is CASSLVSTEAFF. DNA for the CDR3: TGTGCCAGCAGCTTAGTCAGCACTGAAGCTTTCTTT.

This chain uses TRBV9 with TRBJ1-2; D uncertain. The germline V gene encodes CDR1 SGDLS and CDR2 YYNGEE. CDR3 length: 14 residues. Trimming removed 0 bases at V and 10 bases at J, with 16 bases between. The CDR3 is CASSVEGGRTDYTF. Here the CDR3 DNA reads TGTGCCAGCAGCGTAGAGGGAGGAAGGACGGACTACACCTTC. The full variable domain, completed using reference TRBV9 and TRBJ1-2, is DSGVTQTPKHLITATGQRVTLRCSPRSGDLSVYWYQQSLDQGLQFLIQYYNGEERAKGNILERFSAQQFPDLHSELNLSSLELGDSALYFCASSVEGGRTDYTFGSGTRLTVV.

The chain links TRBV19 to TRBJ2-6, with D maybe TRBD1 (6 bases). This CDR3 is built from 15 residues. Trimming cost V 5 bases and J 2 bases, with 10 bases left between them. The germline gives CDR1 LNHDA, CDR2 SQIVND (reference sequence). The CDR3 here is CASSPRTAGANVLTF. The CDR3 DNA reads TGTGCCAGTAGTCCTAGGACAGCTGGGGCCAACGTCCTGACTTTC. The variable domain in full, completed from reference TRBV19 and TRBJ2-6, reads DGGITQSPKYLFRKEGQNVTLSCEQNLNHDAMYWYRQDPGQGLRLIYYSQIVNDFQKGDIAEGYSVSREKKESFPLTVTSAQKNPTAFYLCASSPRTAGANVLTFGAGSRLTVL.

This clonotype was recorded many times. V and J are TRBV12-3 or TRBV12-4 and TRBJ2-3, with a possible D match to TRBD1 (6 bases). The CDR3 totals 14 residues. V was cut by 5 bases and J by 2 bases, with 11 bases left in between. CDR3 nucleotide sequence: TGTGCCAGCAGTCCCACAGGGCCCACAGATACGCAGTATTTT. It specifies CASSPTGPTDTQYF.

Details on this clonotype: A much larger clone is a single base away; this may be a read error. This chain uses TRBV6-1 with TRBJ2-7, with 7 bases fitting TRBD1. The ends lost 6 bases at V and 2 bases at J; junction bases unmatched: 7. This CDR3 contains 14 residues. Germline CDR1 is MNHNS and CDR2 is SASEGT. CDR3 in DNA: TGTGCCAGCAGCAGCGGTGACAGGGCCTACGAGCAGTACTTC. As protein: CASSSGDRAYEQYF.